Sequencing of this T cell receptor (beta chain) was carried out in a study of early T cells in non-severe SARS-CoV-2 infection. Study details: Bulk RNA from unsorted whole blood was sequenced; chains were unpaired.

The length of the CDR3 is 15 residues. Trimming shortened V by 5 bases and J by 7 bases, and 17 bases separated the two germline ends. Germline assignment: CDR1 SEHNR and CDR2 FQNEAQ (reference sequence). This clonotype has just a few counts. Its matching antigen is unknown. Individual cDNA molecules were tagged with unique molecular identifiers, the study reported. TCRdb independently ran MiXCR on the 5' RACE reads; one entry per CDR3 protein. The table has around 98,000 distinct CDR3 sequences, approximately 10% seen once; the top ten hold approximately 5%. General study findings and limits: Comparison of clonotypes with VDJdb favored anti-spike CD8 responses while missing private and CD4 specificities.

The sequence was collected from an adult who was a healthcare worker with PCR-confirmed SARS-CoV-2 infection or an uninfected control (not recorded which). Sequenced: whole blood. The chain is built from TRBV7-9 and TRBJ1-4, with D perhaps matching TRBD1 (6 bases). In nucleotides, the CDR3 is TGTGCCAGCAGCCCCGGAGGGCAGGGGTTTGAAAAACTGTTTTTT. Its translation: CASSPGGQGFEKLFF.